The TCR beta chain described here comes from a study of blood T cell repertoires in COVID-19. Across the study: Specimens from acute and convalescent COVID-19 originated in the United States, Italy and Spain. The cDNA or gDNA used as material had been derived from T cells, B-cell-depleted T cells, or PBMCs.

Methods used by the authors: For nucleated cells, counts were estimated from reference gene primer amplification. This table comes from immunoSEQ multiplex PCR, and its TCRdb copy is limited to in-frame clones, with some not included. Clonal size and the V and J genes are those of that table, whereas D and trimming came from the DNA. The top ten hold about 7% of the sample, which has about 190,000 clones, 75% to 90% seen once. CDR1 and CDR2 from the germline V gene are SGHAT and FQNNGV. The V and J ends lost 5 bases and 8 bases respectively, with 19 bases between them. This CDR3 is 15 amino acids long.

The chain couples TRBV11-2 to TRBJ2-1, with a possible D match to TRBD1 (8 bases). The sequence derives from a man aged 35 to 55 with acute or convalescent COVID-19. Sequencing was done on a sample of peripheral blood. This chain's CDR3 is CASSLRQGTMDEQFF. CDR3 nucleotide sequence: TGTGCCAGCAGCCTAAGACAGGGGACTATGGATGAGCAGTTCTTC.